Below, 25 T cell receptor beta chains from the same sample are listed, as sequenced in a study of blood T cell repertoires in COVID-19. TCRdb's table, derived via immunoSEQ multiplex PCR, lists solely in-frame clones and lacks some. This table holds a few hundred thousand clones, about 88% found once. Sequencing was done on a sample of peripheral blood. Receptor source: a man in his 60s with acute or convalescent COVID-19.

The chain couples TRBV7-9 to TRBJ2-3, with no clear D. Germline CDR1 and CDR2: SEHNR and FQNEAQ (reference sequence). Trimming stripped 1 base from V and 2 bases from J, with 13 bases between. CDR3 size: 16 residues. The CDR3 DNA reads TGTGCCAGCAGCTTAGGTGTCCTTTCCTCCACAGATACGCAGTATTTT. Protein: CASSLGVLSSTDTQYF.

The J gene is TRBJ2-1, the V gene TRBV5-1, with 9 bases fitting TRBD2. The CDR3 covers 13 residues. Germline V gene sequence: CDR1 SGHRS, CDR2 YFSETQ. J was trimmed by 12 bases and V by 8 bases; bases with no gene match: 12. For the CDR3, the DNA is TGCGCCAGTTGCCCTCCCTCTAGCGGGGTGCAGTTCTTC. It encodes CASCPPSSGVQFF.

This clone has just one count. This chain links TRBV2 with TRBJ2-5; tentative D call: TRBD1 (5 bases). The ends were cut back, 2 bases at V and 5 bases at J, with 9 bases in the middle. The germline gives CDR1 SNHLY, CDR2 FYNNEI. The CDR3 loop spans 13 amino acids. The CDR3 DNA reads as TGTGCCAGCAGTGAACAGGGCTTGGAGACCCAGTACTTC. Its translation: CASSEQGLETQYF.

The chain has TRBV18 and TRBJ2-5; D ambiguous. The CDR3 consists of 12 residues. Germline V gene data show CDR1 as KGHSH and CDR2 as LQKENI. Between the trimmed V and J ends, which lost 6 bases and 0 bases, there was a span of 5 bases. This chain's CDR3 is CASSRYQETQYF. CDR3 nucleotide sequence: TGTGCCAGCTCGAGGTACCAAGAGACCCAGTACTTC. Using reference TRBV18 and TRBJ2-5 for the parts outside the CDR3, the full variable domain is NAGVMQNPRHLVRRRGQEARLRCSPMKGHSHVYWYRQLPEEGLKFMVYLQKENIIDESGMPKERFSAEFPKEGPSILRIQQVVRGDSAAYFCASSRYQETQYFGPGTRLLVL.

J is TRBJ1-1 and V is TRBV7-6; possible D gene TRBD1, 5 bases. The CDR3 loop spans 14 amino acids. CDR1 is SGHVS and CDR2 is FNYEAQ in the germline V gene. V lost 0 bases to trimming and J lost 5 bases, with 10 bases between them. The CDR3 nucleotides read TGTGCCAGCAGCTTAGCGCCCGGGGGTACTGAAGCTTTCTTT. Translating gives CASSLAPGGTEAFF.

The rearrangement uses TRBV4-3 and TRBJ1-6; D gene uncertain. Looked up from germline, CDR1 is LGHNA and CDR2 is YSLEER. With 0 bases removed from V and 7 bases from J, the gap between germline ends came to 16 bases. There are 17 residues in the CDR3. The CDR3 bases are TGCGCCAGCAGCCAAGAGTATCGCGTAACTTGGAATTCACCCCTCCACTTT. Amino acid sequence: CASSQEYRVTWNSPLHF.

This rearrangement joins TRBV5-1 to TRBJ1-5, with unresolved D. The germline CDR1 and CDR2 sequences are SGHRS and YFSETQ. V was trimmed by 0 bases and J by 6 bases, leaving 10 bases between them. This CDR3 region has 14 residues. This chain's CDR3 is CASSLVEAGQPQHF. Written as DNA, the CDR3 is TGCGCCAGCAGCTTGGTAGAGGCGGGTCAGCCCCAGCATTTT.

The chain recombines TRBV28 with TRBJ1-4; TRBD1 aligns across 9 bases. Germline CDR1 is MDHEN and CDR2 is SYDVKM. The CDR3 covers 15 residues. Trimming cost V 2 bases and J 8 bases; bases outside gene matches: 6. CDR3 protein: CASSLPGTGHEKLFF. The CDR3 DNA sequence: TGTGCCAGCAGTTTACCCGGGACAGGGCACGAAAAACTGTTTTTT.

The genes are TRBV9 and TRBJ1-1; the D gene is possibly TRBD1 (5 bases). Germline assignment: CDR1 SGDLS and CDR2 YYNGEE. This CDR3 comprises 14 residues. The V end was cut by 2 bases, the J end by 4 bases, with 12 bases between. The CDR3, as DNA: TGTGCCAGCAGCGTGTGGGGGGAGACCACTGAAGCTTTCTTT. Protein product: CASSVWGETTEAFF.

This chain uses TRBV7-6 with TRBJ2-5; 12 bases line up with TRBD2. This CDR3 is 15 amino acids long. With 5 bases clipped from V and 3 bases from J, the junction kept 4 bases outside the gene matches. Germline values: CDR1 SGHVS, CDR2 FNYEAQ. For the CDR3, the DNA is TGTGCCAGCAGCGTCTGGACTAGCGGGGAAGAGACCCAGTACTTC. This translates into CASSVWTSGEETQYF.

The chain joins TRBV5-5 to TRBJ1-1; D possibly corresponds to TRBD1 (5 bases). Germline V gene sequence: CDR1 SGHKS, CDR2 YYEKEE (reference sequence). The CDR3 is 15 residues long. Deletions cut 5 bases from V and 1 base from J, with 15 bases between. The CDR3 nucleotides read TGTGCCAGCAGACTATGGTCAGGGCCGAACACTGAAGCTTTCTTT. Translating it yields CASRLWSGPNTEAFF.

The chain links TRBV2 to TRBJ2-6, with 7 bases that match TRBD1. V shed 2 bases, J shed 4 bases, and the junction held 5 bases outside the gene matches. Germline loops: CDR1 SNHLY, CDR2 FYNNEI. This CDR3 has 16 amino acids. The CDR3 bases are TGTGCCAGCAGTGAATTCGCAGGGGGAGGGGCCAACGTCCTGACTTTC. Translated, it gives CASSEFAGGGANVLTF.

The rearrangement uses TRBV7-8 and TRBJ1-2; the D gene is possibly TRBD1 (6 bases). Germline CDR1 and CDR2: SGHVS and FQNEAQ. V was pared by 5 bases and J by 0 bases, with 16 bases between. The CDR3 loop spans 16 amino acids. The CDR3 sequence: CASSQRRTVANYGYTF. CDR3 nucleotide sequence: TGTGCCAGCAGCCAGCGCCGGACAGTAGCTAACTATGGCTACACCTTC.

The chain recombines TRBV5-4 with TRBJ2-5; D possibly corresponds to TRBD1 (6 bases). Trimming removed 0 bases from V and 1 base from J, with 13 bases in between. The CDR3 length is 16 residues. Germline-derived CDR1 and CDR2 are SGHNT and YYREEE (reference sequence). CDR3 coding DNA: TGTGCCAGCAGCTTGGGGGCAGGGGTAGGCCAAGAGACCCAGTACTTC. Translation gives CASSLGAGVGQETQYF.

V and J are TRBV18 and TRBJ2-7; TRBD1 matches 7 bases. This CDR3 has 15 amino acids. The J segment lost 7 bases and the V segment lost 1 base, leaving 10 bases of the junction unmatched. Germline values: CDR1 KGHSH, CDR2 LQKENI. In nucleotides, the CDR3 is TGTGCCAGCTCACCACGAAGCGCCCAGGGGGAAGAGCAGTACTTC. This translates into CASSPRSAQGEEQYF.

Points on this clone: A read error may produce the germline difference seen at one junction end. This chain links TRBV7-2 with TRBJ2-1; 11 nucleotides align to TRBD2. From germline, CDR1 is SGHTA and CDR2 FQGNSA. The CDR3 is 15 residues long. The CDR3 DNA reads as TGTGCCAGCAGCCTAGCGGGGGGACCGTACAATGAGCAGTTCTTC. It encodes CASSLAGGPYNEQFF.

The chain employs TRBV28 and TRBJ1-5, with a possible D match to TRBD1 (6 bases). The CDR3 covers 14 residues. The V end was cut by 4 bases, the J end by 1 base, with 8 bases between. The V gene's germline CDR1 is MDHEN and CDR2 SYDVKM. The CDR3 is CASSSGQSNQPQHF. CDR3 coding DNA: TGTGCCAGCAGTTCAGGACAGAGCAATCAGCCCCAGCATTTT.

This clone is a singleton in its sample. The chain employs TRBV28 and TRBJ1-6, with D perhaps TRBD1 (6 bases). Between the trimmed V and J ends, which lost 10 bases and 9 bases, there was a span of 16 bases. Germline V CDR1 and CDR2: MDHEN, SYDVKM. The CDR3 is 13 amino acids. The chain's CDR3 is CATTREGVSPLHF. The CDR3 nucleotides read TGTGCCACAACCAGGGAGGGGGTTTCACCCCTCCACTTT. Looking up the rest from reference TRBV28 and TRBJ1-6 gives the full variable domain: DVKVTQSSRYLVKRTGEKVFLECVQDMDHENMFWYRQDPGLGLRLIYFSYDVKMKEKGDIPEGYSVSREKKERFSLILESASTNQTSMYLCATTREGVSPLHFGNGTRLTVT.

The rearrangement links TRBV3-1 (or the pseudogene TRBV3-2) to TRBJ2-7; 9 nucleotides align to TRBD1. The CDR3 runs to 15 residues. With 3 bases clipped from V and 2 bases from J, the junction kept 5 bases outside the gene matches. Germline CDR1 LGHDT, CDR2 YNNKEL (reference sequence). The CDR3, as DNA: TGTGCCAGCAGCCACTGGACAGGGGCCCCCTACGAGCAGTACTTC. It codes for CASSHWTGAPYEQYF.

The CDR3 DNA follows: TGTGCCAGCCATCAGGGGCAAGCTTTCTTT. It codes for CASHQGQAFF. The V and J genes are TRBV6-5 and TRBJ1-1, with D possibly TRBD1 on 6 matching bases. The V gene's germline CDR1 is MNHEY and CDR2 SVGAGI. The CDR3 covers 10 residues. Trimming removed 8 bases at V and 9 bases at J, with 10 bases between.

The chain uses TRBV28 and TRBJ2-5; 8 nucleotides match TRBD1. Germline V gene sequence: CDR1 MDHEN, CDR2 SYDVKM. J lost 9 bases, V lost 6 bases, and 15 bases had no gene match. CDR3 length: 15 amino acids. The CDR3 DNA sequence: TGTGCCAGCAGCCTGAACCCCGGGACAGGCAAGGCCCAGTACTTC. Protein: CASSLNPGTGKAQYF.

The chain recombines TRBV3-1 (or the pseudogene TRBV3-2) with TRBJ2-4; 15 bases agree with TRBD2. CDR3 size: 16 residues. The J segment lost 6 bases and the V segment lost 4 bases, leaving 4 bases of the junction unmatched. The germline CDR1 and CDR2 sequences are LGHDT and YNNKEL (reference sequence). CDR3 DNA sequence: TGTGCCAGCAGCCCACGGACTAGCGGGGGGGGAAACATTCAGTACTTC. This translates into CASSPRTSGGGNIQYF.

The chain joins TRBV29-1 to TRBJ2-5; D is possibly TRBD1 (6 bases). Deletions cut 6 bases from V and 5 bases from J, with 13 bases between. The CDR3 totals 12 residues. Germline V CDR1 and CDR2: SQVTM, ANQGSEA. CDR3 DNA: TGCAGCGTGAGACAGGCTTGGGAGACCCAGTACTTC. This sequence encodes CSVRQAWETQYF.

The chain recombines TRBV5-6 with TRBJ1-3, with D possibly TRBD1 on 6 matching bases. Germline V CDR1 and CDR2: SGHDT, YYEEEE. V was pared by 4 bases and J by 0 bases, with 11 bases between. The CDR3 is 15 residues long. The CDR3 nucleotides read TGTGCCAGCAGCCCCACAGGGCGCTCTGGAAACACCATATATTTT. This translates into CASSPTGRSGNTIYF.

The gene calls are TRBV3-1 (or the pseudogene TRBV3-2) and TRBJ2-5, with 12 bases identical to TRBD2. Germline assignment: CDR1 LGHDT and CDR2 YNNKEL (reference sequence). Unmatched junction bases numbered 13, after V lost 4 bases and J lost 7 bases. The CDR3 runs 17 residues. In DNA, the CDR3 is TGTGCCAGCAGCCCGCCGGGACTAGCGGGCCGGCTGGCGACCCAGTACTTC. It codes for CASSPPGLAGRLATQYF.